This entry features one T cell receptor (beta chain) sequence. Its specificity is not known. Other DNA sequences in this specimen translate into the identical CDR3. The sample is drawn from a study of beta chain features in type 1 diabetes. General study points: The naive, central memory and Treg TCRB repertoires showed an apparent similarity that was greater among patients than among healthy donors.

Every isolated RNA sample was fully reverse transcribed, so sequencing captured expressed TCRB transcripts. Assay: immunoSEQ multiplex PCR; the TCRdb copy retains only in-frame clones and omits some. Of about 140,000 clones in the sample, about 9.1% were seen once. V gave up 4 bases and J gave up 6 bases; unmatched junction bases: 10. Looked up from germline, CDR1 is SGHNT and CDR2 is YYREEE (reference sequence). This CDR3 is built from 15 residues. The receptor's source is a woman aged 40-49 years in good health. V usage is TRBV5-4 and J usage is TRBJ2-3; TRBD2 aligns across 8 bases. Sequencing was carried out using central memory CD4+ T cells from blood. CDR3 coding DNA: TGTGCCAGCAGCCTTCCGGGGGGGCTGGGGGATACGCAGTATTTT. This encodes CASSLPGGLGDTQYF. Looking up the rest from reference TRBV5-4 and TRBJ2-3 gives the full variable domain: ETGVTQSPTHLIKTRGQQVTLRCSSQSGHNTVSWYQQALGQGPQFIFQYYREEENGRGNFPPRFSGLQFPNYSSELNVNALELDDSALYLCASSLPGGLGDTQYFGPGTRLTVL.